This is a list of T cell receptor beta chains from one sample in a study of cytomegalovirus exposure and HLA in healthy donors. Method: immunoSEQ multiplex PCR; TCRdb's copy keeps in-frame clones and lacks some. Of more than 130,000 clones listed, around 81% were seen once; the top ten hold roughly 2.8%. Specimen: PBMCs. These receptors were taken from a male donor in good health and CMV-seronegative. The CDR3 runs from the conserved cysteine through the conserved F or W. A D gene is named only where the DNA matches it firmly. Clone size is given for some rows only: seen once, a few or many times, or a class if the clone is expanded.

>-|TRBV5-1|TRBJ2-2|-
TGCGCCAGCAGCTTACAGGACACCGGGGAGCTGTTTTTT
CASSLQDTGELFF
>-|TRBV4-1|TRBJ1-5|TRBD1
TGCGCCAGCAGCCAAGAGCGGGACAGGGGAAGCCAGCCCCAGCATTTT
CASSQERDRGSQPQHF
>-|TRBV25-1|TRBJ1-1|-
TGTGCCAGCAGTGATAGGGGACACTGGAACACTGAAGCTTTCTTT
CASSDRGHWNTEAFF
>-|TRBV10-3|TRBJ1-1|-
TGTGCCATCAGTGAGTCGGGGGGTACTGGGGTAGGGAACACTGAAGCTTTCTTT
CAISESGGTGVGNTEAFF
>-|TRBV7-9|TRBJ2-1|-
TGTGCCAGCAGCTCTCGGGATCACTTTTGGGATGAGCAGTTCTTC
CASSSRDHFWDEQFF
>-|TRBV29-1|TRBJ2-7|TRBD1
TGCAGCGTTCGGACAGGGAGGAGATTCTACGAGCAGTACTTC
CSVRTGRRFYEQYF
>-|TRBV7-9|TRBJ1-1|-
TGTGCCAGCAGAGTGATGGGAGCTGAAGCTTTCTTT
CASRVMGAEAFF
>-|TRBV5-1|TRBJ2-2|TRBD2
TGCGCCAGCAGCTTACTAGCGGGAGGGCCGTTAAGCACCGGGGAGCTGTTTTTT
CASSLLAGGPLSTGELFF
>-|TRBV5-1|TRBJ2-2|TRBD2
TGCGCCAGCGGGGAGCGGGGCACCGGGGAGCTGTTTTTT
CASGERGTGELFF
>-|TRBV2|TRBJ1-1|-
TGTGCCAGCAGTGATGGGAGGTTTGAAGCTTTCTTT
CASSDGRFEAFF
>few|TRBV27|TRBJ1-6|TRBD1
TGTGCCAGCAGGCCTGGACAGGCGTCGTTTTCACCCCTCCACTTT
CASRPGQASFSPLHF
>-|TRBV6-4|TRBJ2-2|-
TGTGCCAGCAGTGACTCGCTCAGGGCCAGATCGAACACCGGGGAGCTGTTTTTT
CASSDSLRARSNTGELFF
>few|TRBV7-2|TRBJ1-1|-
TGTGCCAGCAGCTTGGGACACAACACTGAAGCTTTCTTT
CASSLGHNTEAFF
>-|TRBV12-5|TRBJ1-1|TRBD1
TGTGCTAGTGGTTTGGTACATGGGGACAGGCATAACACTGAAGCTTTCTTT
CASGLVHGDRHNTEAFF
>-|TRBV18|TRBJ1-5|-
TGTGCCAGCTCACAACAGGGAAATCAGCCCCAGCATTTT
CASSQQGNQPQHF
>-|TRBV5-1|TRBJ2-3|TRBD2
TGCGCCAGCAGCTTGGGACCGGGGGACCTAGCGGGGGGCACAGATACGCAGTATTTT
CASSLGPGDLAGGTDTQYF
>-|TRBV4-2|TRBJ2-7|TRBD2
TGTGCCAGCAGCCAAAACAGCGGGACCTACGAGCAGTACTTC
CASSQNSGTYEQYF
>-|TRBV2|TRBJ2-2|-
TGTGCCCGCAGGCTATATCGGGAGTGGAACACCGGGGAGCTGTTTTTT
CARRLYREWNTGELFF
>-|TRBV4-1|TRBJ2-4|TRBD1
TGCGCCAGCAGCCAAGGGGACAGCAGACGAATTCAGTACTTC
CASSQGDSRRIQYF
>-|TRBV5-1|TRBJ1-5|TRBD1
TGCGCCAGCAGCTTGTCAGGGGGCAAAAATCAGCCCCAGCATTTT
CASSLSGGKNQPQHF
>-|TRBV6-4|TRBJ1-2|TRBD1
TGTGCCAGCAGTGACTCTGCGCCAGGGGGAGGCTACCCCTTC
CASSDSAPGGGYPF
>-|TRBV5-1|TRBJ1-4|-
TGCGCCAGCTGCAACGGACTAGCATGGGGGCTGAATGAAAAACTGTTTTTT
CASCNGLAWGLNEKLFF
>once|TRBV19|TRBJ1-4|TRBD1
TGTGCCAGTAGTAAAGGACAGGGGATTGCAACTAATGAAAAACTGTTTTTT
CASSKGQGIATNEKLFF
>-|TRBV18|TRBJ2-7|TRBD1
TGTGCCAGCTCACCAGGACAGGGAACCTACGAGCAGTACTTC
CASSPGQGTYEQYF
>-|TRBV30|TRBJ1-4|-
TGTGCCTGGAGCGAGGGCGGAAGTAATGAAAAACTGTTTTTT
CAWSEGGSNEKLFF
>-|TRBV11-1|TRBJ2-1|TRBD2
TGTGCCAGCAGCCCCGGGGGGACTAGCGGGAGGGCCGTCAACAATGAGCAGTTCTTC
CASSPGGTSGRAVNNEQFF
>-|TRBV11-2|TRBJ2-7|-
TGTGCCAGCAGCGAAACACAGCCTGGTGAGCAGTACTTC
CASSETQPGEQYF
>-|TRBV29-1|TRBJ2-7|TRBD1
TGCAGCGTTGGGGGTAGGACAGGGCCCACCTACGAGCAGTACTTC
CSVGGRTGPTYEQYF
>once|TRBV6-1|TRBJ1-2|TRBD1
TGTGCCAGCAGGGGACAGGGACCCTATGGCTACACCTTC
CASRGQGPYGYTF
>-|TRBV5-6|TRBJ2-5|TRBD1
TGTGCCAGCAGCTTACAGGGGACCGCCGAAGAGACCCAGTACTTC
CASSLQGTAEETQYF
>-|TRBV4-1|TRBJ1-1|-
TGCGCCAGCAGCGAAAAGGGACACGACAGGTCAAGGAACACTGAAGCTTTCTTT
CASSEKGHDRSRNTEAFF
>-|TRBV7-9|TRBJ1-2|TRBD1
TGTGCCAGCAGCTCTGGACAGGGAAGGATTAACTATGGCTACACCTTC
CASSSGQGRINYGYTF
>once|TRBV6-5|TRBJ2-7|TRBD1
TGTGCCAGCAGGCAGGGACAGGAGCCCAACGAGCAGTACTTC
CASRQGQEPNEQYF
>-|TRBV5-1|TRBJ2-2|-
TGCGCCAGCAGCTCGAACGTACAGGGACGCGGGGGGGAGCTGTTTTTT
CASSSNVQGRGGELFF
>-|TRBV7-3|TRBJ2-2|TRBD1
TGTGCCAGCAGTCGGGGACAGGTGAACACCGGGGAGCTGTTTTTT
CASSRGQVNTGELFF
>few|TRBV25-1|TRBJ2-7|TRBD1
TGTGCCAGCAGTGAACTGGGAGGACAGGGGTACGAGCAGTACTTC
CASSELGGQGYEQYF
>-|TRBV7-6|TRBJ1-1|-
TGTGCCAGCAGCTTATCCTTCGGGAGTCCGAACACTGAAGCTTTCTTT
CASSLSFGSPNTEAFF
>-|TRBV29-1|TRBJ2-1|-
TGCAGCGTTGAATATGAGGGGGAGGGCTACAATGAGCAGTTCTTC
CSVEYEGEGYNEQFF
>-|TRBV5-6|TRBJ1-5|TRBD1
TGTGCCAGCAGCTACGGGACAGGGCACCAGCATTTT
CASSYGTGHQHF
>-|TRBV11-3|TRBJ2-7|TRBD1
TGTGCCAGCAGCCCGATAGGGGGACAGGGCAAGCAGTACTTC
CASSPIGGQGKQYF
>-|TRBV7-7|TRBJ2-1|TRBD2
TGTGCTAGCAGCTTAGCGGGGGCAGGAGTTAACAATGAGCAGTTCTTC
CASSLAGAGVNNEQFF
>once|TRBV5-4|TRBJ2-7|-
TGTGCCAGCAGCTACGGGATCCCGAGGGAGCAGTACTTC
CASSYGIPREQYF
>-|TRBV4-1|TRBJ2-1|TRBD2
TGCGCCAGCAGCCAAGATAGCCTAGCGGGAGCGGGAGGGCCGTTAGGGCAGTTCTTC
CASSQDSLAGAGGPLGQFF
>-|TRBV4-1|TRBJ1-3|-
TGCGCCAGCAGCCAAAGAATGACAGATTCTGGAAACACCATATATTTT
CASSQRMTDSGNTIYF
>-|TRBV7-9|TRBJ2-3|TRBD2
TGTGCCAGCAGCTCCCACGGGGGGAGCCGCCCAGATACGCAGTATTTT
CASSSHGGSRPDTQYF
>-|TRBV10-3|TRBJ1-3|TRBD1
TGTGCCATCAGCCGGGACAGGGTAGCTGGAAACACCATATATTTT
CAISRDRVAGNTIYF
>-|TRBV9|TRBJ2-1|TRBD2
TGTGCCAGCAGCGTAGTTTCCCTAGCGGGTGAGCAGTTCTTC
CASSVVSLAGEQFF
>-|TRBV4-1|TRBJ1-1|-
TGCGCCAGCAGCAACCCAGGCGGGGACACTGAAGCTTTCTTT
CASSNPGGDTEAFF
>-|TRBV10-3|TRBJ2-7|-
TGTGCCATCGTGTCGGCAGGCTCCTACGAGCAGTACTTC
CAIVSAGSYEQYF
>few|TRBV7-2|TRBJ2-1|-
TGTGCCAGCAGCTTAGTACAGGGCGCCTACTCCTACAATGAGCAGTTCTTC
CASSLVQGAYSYNEQFF